The sequence of this T cell receptor beta chain was determined in a study of blood T cell repertoires in COVID-19. Study information: Some COVID-19 samples were acute and others convalescent; all came from the United States, Italy and Spain. PBMCs, B-cell-depleted T cells, or T cells provided the cDNA or gDNA that made up the material.

Original methodology: Using reference gene primer amplification, nucleated cell counts were estimated. Profiling relied on immunoSEQ multiplex PCR, and the TCRdb table lists in-frame clones only, not all of them. V and J calls and clone size follow that table, whereas D and trimming were derived from the DNA. Seen here are 140,000 to 150,000 clones, 65% to 85% observed once, and the top ten hold less than 2%. This clone is a singleton in its sample. Sequenced material: peripheral blood. The clonotype originates from a woman aged 55-75 years with acute or convalescent COVID-19.

DNA of the CDR3: TGTGCCATCAGTGAGTCACCCAGGGGCCCTCGAAACATTCAGTACTTC. It is translated as CAISESPRGPRNIQYF. The chain is built from TRBV10-3 and TRBJ2-4; D is possibly TRBD1 (6 bases). V was shortened by 0 bases and J by 6 bases, with 15 bases between the two germline ends. This CDR3 region has 16 residues. Per the germline V gene, CDR1 is ENHRY and CDR2 is SYGVKD.